This T cell receptor (beta chain) comes out of a study of prognosis after radiotherapy for stage I lung cancer. This clonotype was recorded many times. Its antigen is not identified. This CDR3 has 17 amino acids. The V end lost 5 bases, the J end lost 0 bases, and 17 bases lay between the germline ends. CDR1 and CDR2 from the germline V gene are SGHNT and YENEEA. Study-wide points: After stereotactic body radiation therapy, median unique TCR clones were about 7,000, down from over 8,500.

Two rounds of multiplex PCR amplified TCR beta CDR3 from genomic DNA. Amplification in first-round PCR relied on primers specific to each TRBV and TRBJ gene. TCRdb independently ran MiXCR on the multiplex PCR reads; one entry per CDR3 protein. The sample shows about 17,000 distinct CDR3 sequences, about a sixth of them seen only once. This chain connects TRBV11-3 to TRBJ2-1, with TRBD2 as a possible D gene (6 bases). The specimen comprised PBMCs, sampled before or after stereotactic body radiation therapy (not recorded which). This receptor was identified in a donor over 45 with non-small cell lung cancer. The CDR3 DNA is TGTGCCAGCAGCCTTATAGGGGTAGCGGTCTCCTACAATGAGCAGTTCTTC. This encodes CASSLIGVAVSYNEQFF.